These 2 T cell receptor beta chains were all obtained from the same sample, sequenced in a study of shared T cell receptors in the human thymus. Generated by immunoSEQ multiplex PCR, the TCRdb table keeps only in-frame clones and is missing some. The repertoire holds some 640,000 clones, with more than 70% as singletons. These data were likewise used in another study, on human thymus T cells.

The sequenced sample was thymocytes. The receptors stem from a boy under two years old with a congenital heart defect.

This chain uses TRBV7-7 with TRBJ2-7, with TRBD1 as a possible D gene (5 bases). V shed 1 base and J shed 0 bases, with 19 bases lying between them. The germline V gene encodes CDR1 SSHAT and CDR2 FNYEAQ (reference sequence). CDR3 length equals 18 residues. The CDR3 spells CASSLGPPSDTHSYEQYF. The CDR3 DNA reads as TGTGCCAGCAGCTTAGGCCCTCCTTCGGACACCCACTCCTACGAGCAGTACTTC.

This chain joins TRBV7-2 and TRBJ2-7; 8 bases fit TRBD1. CDR1 is SGHTA and CDR2 is FQGNSA in the germline V gene. The CDR3 totals 16 residues. V lost 6 bases to trimming and J lost 4 bases; unmatched junction nucleotides: 14. The CDR3 here is CASSNRTGTLEYEQYF. The DNA of the CDR3 is TGTGCCAGCAGTAATCGGACAGGGACATTGGAGTACGAGCAGTACTTC.